This T cell receptor (beta chain) was identified in a study of T-cell memory formation after mild COVID-19. As for the study in general: Across donors, TCR clusters were largely donor specific.

TCR alpha and TCR beta cDNA libraries with sample barcodes and UMIs came from 5'RACE using constant-segment primers. In TCRdb, the 5' RACE reads were re-called with MiXCR into one record per CDR3 protein. The sample shows about 350,000 distinct CDR3 sequences, approximately 15% of them seen only once. The length of the CDR3 is 17 residues. Trimming took 3 bases from V and 2 from J; bases not matched to a gene: 9. Germline-derived CDR1 and CDR2 are SGHNT and YYREEE (reference sequence). Only a few counts were recorded for this clonotype. Its antigen is currently unknown. Findings and limits, study-wide: Day 15 to 85 contractors were CD4/CD8 balanced; later expanders leaned CD4+.

This receptor was obtained from a man between 18 and 29 years old who had mild COVID-19 (a few samples of this study predate the infection). Cell type and time point are not known. The rearrangement links TRBV5-4 to TRBJ2-5, with 11 bases that match TRBD2. Material: PBMCs or a T cell subset sorted from them (not recorded which). This CDR3 is CASSSPSGGTLQETQYF. The CDR3 DNA sequence: TGTGCCAGCAGCTCCCCTAGCGGGGGGACTCTACAAGAGACCCAGTACTTC.